The present TCR beta chain was sequenced within a study of human T cells and chemical hapten exposure (dated by TCRdb to about 2021). Concerning the study at large: For sensitization, 2% DPC in acetone was applied to a 2 cm by 2 cm area of upper inner arm skin. Patients additionally received weekly therapeutic DPC doses to the scalp throughout the approximately 25-week study period. Blood samples were taken from patients before sensitization (week 0) and at 2, 6 and about 24 weeks after DPC sensitization. In alopecia patients, the study followed how the peripheral blood TCR repertoire changed in vivo over primary and secondary sensitization to diphenylcyclopropenone (DPC), a hapten. Patch testing was performed on the upper back with Finn chambers containing 0.01% DPC, and the patch tests were scored after 6 days according to International Contact Dermatitis Research Group standards. The mostly female patient cohort included alopecia areata with under or over 50% scalp involvement, alopecia totalis and alopecia universalis. Some 29 alopecia patients gave blood for TCR sequencing at one to four time points (pre-sensitization, 2, 6 and 24 weeks). Libraries were pooled for sequencing, and variation in per-sample TCR yields was attributed mainly to small differences in library volumes within the pool. Overall study outcomes, separate from this receptor: All patients had alopecia, a presumed autoimmune disease, so their immune response might differ from that of healthy individuals. After repeated subsampling, changes were observed in the strength of the expansion versus patch-test correlation and in the threshold at which the correlation became significant. Compared with pre-sensitization or healthy control sets, expanded TCRs formed significantly more large CDR3 similarity clusters, which is consistent with antigen-driven responses. DPC sensitization did not change how many TCRs were above 1 in 1000 frequency, and no evidence was found of alterations in global repertoire structure. A positive correlation was found between the number of PT1 expanded TCRs and patch test score, with significance reached at thresholds 8, 16 and 32 but not 4.

In its sample, this clonotype was seen many times. The specificity of this receptor is unknown. No base quality information exists; no much larger clone differs at one position. Looking up the germline V gene yields CDR1 SGHRS and CDR2 YFSETQ. Inclusive of the bounding cysteine and phenylalanine, the CDR3 is 13 residues long. Only the CDR3 part of the read is kept: 39 bases, read in frame from the first base. Between the V and J ends, shortened by 2 bases and 1 base respectively, the junction contains 6 bases. Library preparation employed RACE. The sequencer was a NextSeq 500. During library preparation, unique molecular identifiers were attached to individual cDNA molecules so that TCRs could be counted quantitatively and reproducibly. From each blood RNA sample, both TCR alpha and TCR beta chains were sequenced. The original methods were these. The median number of TCRs per sample was roughly 94,000, ranging from roughly 23,224 to 690,600. The Decombinator software suite was used to annotate V, J and CDR3 in the TCR reads. To make PS versus PT1 abundance plots, every sample was subsampled to the same number of TCRs (28,000). Expanded TCRs were defined as absent before sensitization and observed at least eight times at the 2-week time point. TCRdb reran the public reads through fastp at Q25 and MiXCR, keeping productive beta chains. Every distinct CDR3 protein forms one entry, paired with its most common genes and DNA. None of the V and J calls come from the authors' own analysis; TCRdb made them. The sample table shows a few hundred thousand distinct CDR3 sequences, and approximately 5% are seen once. 2% to 2.5% of the sample is taken by the ten largest.

The time point label, as the study defines it: patch test 1, 2 weeks after DPC sensitization. Taken with the paper, the label for treatment or condition translates to: therapeutic diphenylcyclopropenone sensitization with weekly scalp DPC. At each patch-test visit, blood was drawn before the patch test was applied. Patients were considered eligible if aged 18 to 70, diagnosed with alopecia and deemed suitable for DPC therapy, and patients were excluded if pregnant. Unfractionated whole blood was collected in Tempus Blood RNA tubes, and total RNA was extracted from that blood. The chain is made from TRBV5-1 and TRBJ1-1; the D gene remains uncertain. The starting material was whole blood, obtained in connection with sensitization to the hapten diphenylcyclopropenone (DPC). This TCR was sampled from a woman aged 45-60 years with alopecia areata. Some clones in this sample may be carry-over from other donors' samples. The CDR3 in this case is CASSLQPNTEAFF. The DNA sequence is given as TGCGCCAGCAGCTTACAGCCGAACACTGAAGCTTTCTTT.